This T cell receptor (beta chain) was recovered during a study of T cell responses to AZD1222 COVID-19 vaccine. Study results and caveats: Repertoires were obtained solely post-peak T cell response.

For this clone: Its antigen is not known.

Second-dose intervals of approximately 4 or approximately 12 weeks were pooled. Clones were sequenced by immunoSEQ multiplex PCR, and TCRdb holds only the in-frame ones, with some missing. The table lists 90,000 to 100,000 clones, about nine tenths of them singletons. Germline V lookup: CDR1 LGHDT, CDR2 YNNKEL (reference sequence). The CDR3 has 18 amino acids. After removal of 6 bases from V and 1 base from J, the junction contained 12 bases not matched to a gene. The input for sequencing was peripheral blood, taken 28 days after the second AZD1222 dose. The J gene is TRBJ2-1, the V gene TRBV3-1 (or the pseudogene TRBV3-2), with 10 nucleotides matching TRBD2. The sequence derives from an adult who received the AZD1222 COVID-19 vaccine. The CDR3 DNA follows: TGTGCCAGCAGGCGGGGGTCTAGCGGGAGACTATCCTACAATGAGCAGTTCTTC. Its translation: CASRRGSSGRLSYNEQFF.